Following are 5 T cell receptor beta chains from one sample sequenced in a study of blood T cell repertoires in COVID-19. Libraries were prepared by immunoSEQ multiplex PCR; TCRdb keeps only in-frame clonotypes and omits some of them. The profile shows about 170,000 clones, approximately 85% of them singletons. The sample was peripheral blood. Receptor source: a man between 40 and 49 years old who had recovered from COVID-19.

V usage is TRBV27 and J usage is TRBJ2-7; TRBD1 agrees at 9 bases. The V gene end was trimmed by 5 bases and the J gene end by 6 bases; junction bases not matched to a gene: 5. Looked up from germline, CDR1 is MNHEY and CDR2 is SMNVEV (reference sequence). The CDR3 spans 13 residues. The CDR3 DNA sequence: TGTGCCAGCAGTCCTCAGACAGGGGGCGAGCAGTACTTC. Protein product: CASSPQTGGEQYF.

This chain uses TRBV27 with TRBJ2-3, with no clear D. Germline V gene sequence: CDR1 MNHEY, CDR2 SMNVEV (reference sequence). The V gene lost 5 bases and the J gene lost 0 bases, with 9 bases spanning the gap. The CDR3 contains 14 residues. CDR3 amino acids: CASSQHPSTDTQYF. The CDR3, as DNA: TGTGCCAGCAGTCAACACCCCAGCACAGATACGCAGTATTTT.

V gene TRBV6-2 or TRBV6-3 combines with J gene TRBJ1-1; no clear D gene. Trimming left V 4 bases short and J 6 bases short, with 6 bases between. The CDR3 loop spans 11 amino acids. The germline V gene has CDR1 MNHEY and CDR2 SVGEGT. CDR3 protein: CASSSLSEAFF. For the CDR3, the DNA is TGTGCCAGCAGTTCCCTTTCTGAAGCTTTCTTT.

The chain has TRBV6-5 and TRBJ2-7, with TRBD1 matching over 10 bases. V shed 2 bases and J 3 bases; nucleotides not matched to a gene: 4. This CDR3 has 15 amino acids. Looked up from germline, CDR1 is MNHEY and CDR2 is SVGAGI. CDR3 nucleotide sequence: TGTGCCAGCAGTTACGGGGGACAGGGGCGCTACGAGCAGTACTTC. Translated, it gives CASSYGGQGRYEQYF.

The CDR3 is CASSLGLLITDTQYF. CDR3 sequence (DNA): TGCGCCAGCAGCTTGGGACTACTAATCACAGATACGCAGTATTTT. The gene calls are TRBV5-1 and TRBJ2-3, with a tentative D call TRBD2 (5 bases). Trimming removed 0 bases at V and 2 bases at J, with 10 bases between. From germline, CDR1 is SGHRS and CDR2 YFSETQ. The CDR3 length is 15 residues.